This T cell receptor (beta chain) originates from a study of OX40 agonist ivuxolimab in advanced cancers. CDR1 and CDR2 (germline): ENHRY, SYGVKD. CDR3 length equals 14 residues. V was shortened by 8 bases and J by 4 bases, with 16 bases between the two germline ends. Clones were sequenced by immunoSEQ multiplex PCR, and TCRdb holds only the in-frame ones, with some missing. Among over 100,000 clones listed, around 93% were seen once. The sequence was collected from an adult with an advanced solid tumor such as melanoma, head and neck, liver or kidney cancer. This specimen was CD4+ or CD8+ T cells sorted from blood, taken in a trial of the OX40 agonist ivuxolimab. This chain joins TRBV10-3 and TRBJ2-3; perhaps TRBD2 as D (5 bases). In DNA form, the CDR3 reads TGTGCCATCGGAGAGGGAAGTTGGGCAGATACGCAGTATTTT. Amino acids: CAIGEGSWADTQYF.